The clone carrying this T cell receptor beta chain was observed many times. As yet, its antigen is unknown. These data originate in a study of identical twins. Carrying unique molecular identifiers, the cDNA also gained a universal primer site through template switching. TCRdb used MiXCR to reprocess the 5' RACE reads, holding one entry per CDR3 protein. The sample has about 920,000 distinct CDR3 sequences, roughly 12% seen once. General study results and limits: The authors noted that invariant MAIT and iNKT cells could partly confound zero-insertion analyses. Fewer insertions were carried by abundant cord blood beta clonotypes, but none was seen in memory repertoires. Donors were not followed over many years; analysis was cross-sectional.

The V gene's germline CDR1 is DFQATT and CDR2 SNEGSKA (reference sequence). There are 15 residues in the CDR3. The junction had 6 bases not matched to a gene; V was cut back by 0 bases and J by 4 bases. In addition, the sample was reused for a study of yellow fever vaccine responses in identical twins.

This TCR was recovered from a woman aged 18-29 years in good health. V usage is TRBV20-1 and J usage is TRBJ2-1, with 7 bases lining up with TRBD1. Sample: PBMCs. The CDR3 nucleotides read TGCAGTGCTAGAGATTTTGGGACAGAGTACAATGAGCAGTTCTTC. Translating gives CSARDFGTEYNEQFF.